This TCR beta chain was recorded in a study of cytomegalovirus exposure and HLA in healthy donors. V lost 2 bases to trimming and J lost 6 bases, with 7 bases between them. Looked up from germline, CDR1 is KGHSH and CDR2 is LQKENI. CDR3 length equals 12 residues. The PCR was carried out with 60 Vbeta primers and 13 Jbeta primers. Produced via immunoSEQ multiplex PCR; TCRdb's table is partial and in-frame only. The data contain about 140,000 clones, about 9.1% of them singletons. The source is a woman aged 40 to 55 in good health and CMV-seropositive. This sequence joins TRBV18 and TRBJ2-5; D gene uncertain. The sequenced sample consisted of PBMCs. In DNA form, the CDR3 reads TGTGCCAGCTCACCAGAGAGCAAGACCCAGTACTTC. Translation: CASSPESKTQYF.